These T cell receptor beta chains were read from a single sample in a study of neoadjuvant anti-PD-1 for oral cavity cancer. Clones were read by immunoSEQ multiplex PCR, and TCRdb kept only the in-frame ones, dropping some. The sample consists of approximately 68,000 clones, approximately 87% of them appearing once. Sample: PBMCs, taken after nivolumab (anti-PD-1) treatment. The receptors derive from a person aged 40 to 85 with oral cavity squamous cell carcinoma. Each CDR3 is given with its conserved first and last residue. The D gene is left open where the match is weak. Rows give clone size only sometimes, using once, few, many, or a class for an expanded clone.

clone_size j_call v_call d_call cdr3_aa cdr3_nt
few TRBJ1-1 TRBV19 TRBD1 CASSIGTGTEAFF TGTGCCAGTAGTATAGGGACAGGGACTGAAGCTTTCTTT
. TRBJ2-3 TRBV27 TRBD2 CASSTGGWTDTQYF TGTGCCAGCAGTACCGGGGGGTGGACAGATACGCAGTATTTT
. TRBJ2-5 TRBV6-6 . CASSYSTQALTQYF TGTGCCAGCAGTTACTCGACGCAGGCTTTGACCCAGTACTTC
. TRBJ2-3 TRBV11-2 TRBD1 CASSTSLQGNTDTQYF TGTGCCAGCAGCACCAGTTTACAGGGGAACACAGATACGCAGTATTTT
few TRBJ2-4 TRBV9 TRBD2 CATQLLAGKNIQYF TGTGCCACCCAGCTCCTAGCGGGAAAAAACATTCAGTACTTC
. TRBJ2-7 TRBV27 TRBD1 CASGLDRLRNEQYF TGTGCCAGCGGATTGGACAGGCTGAGGAACGAGCAGTACTTC
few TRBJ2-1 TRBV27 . CASSWAGLMGNEQFF TGTGCCAGCAGCTGGGCGGGGTTAATGGGCAATGAGCAGTTCTTC
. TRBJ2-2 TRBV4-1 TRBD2 CASSQEASTSGRKGVNTGELFF TGCGCCAGCAGCCAAGAAGCCTCGACTAGCGGGAGGAAGGGGGTGAACACCGGGGAGCTGTTTTTT
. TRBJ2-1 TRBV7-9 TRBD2 CASSLPPRLAGGRSEQFF TGTGCCAGCAGTTTACCCCCTCGACTAGCGGGGGGGCGGAGTGAGCAGTTCTTC
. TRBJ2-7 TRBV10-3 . CAIRGPVHEQYF TGTGCCATCAGGGGACCTGTCCACGAGCAGTACTTC
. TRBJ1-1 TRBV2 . CASSINGGYTEAFF TGTGCCAGCAGCATAAACGGGGGGTACACTGAAGCTTTCTTT
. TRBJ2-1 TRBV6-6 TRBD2 CASSNTAGDLQFF TGTGCCAGCAGTAATACGGCGGGGGACCTTCAGTTCTTC
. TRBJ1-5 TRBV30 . CAWSDWGNQPQHF TGTGCCTGGAGTGACTGGGGCAATCAGCCCCAGCATTTT
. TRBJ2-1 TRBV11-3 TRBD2 CASSLGLAEPYNEQFF TGTGCCAGCAGCTTAGGACTAGCGGAACCGTACAATGAGCAGTTCTTC
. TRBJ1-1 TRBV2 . CASSVQGTEAFF TGTGCCAGCAGTGTTCAGGGGACTGAAGCTTTCTTT
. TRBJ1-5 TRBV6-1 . CASRGPNQPQHF TGTGCCAGCAGGGGGCCCAATCAGCCCCAGCATTTT
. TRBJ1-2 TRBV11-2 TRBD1 CASSRARGQVISNYGYTF TGTGCCAGCAGCCGCGCCCGGGGACAGGTGATCAGCAACTATGGCTACACCTTC
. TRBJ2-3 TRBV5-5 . CASSLATSRDTQYF TGTGCCAGCAGCTTGGCCACGAGCCGGGATACGCAGTATTTT
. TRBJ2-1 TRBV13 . CASSAPPTSAHYNEQFF TGTGCCAGCAGCGCCCCCCCCACTAGTGCCCACTACAATGAGCAGTTCTTC
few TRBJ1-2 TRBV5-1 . CASSLGGTAEYGYTF TGCGCCAGCAGCTTGGGTGGGACGGCGGAGTATGGCTACACCTTC
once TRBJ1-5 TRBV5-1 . CASSPLGQDSNQPQHF TGCGCCAGCAGCCCCCTCGGACAAGATAGCAATCAGCCCCAGCATTTT
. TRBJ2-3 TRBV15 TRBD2 CATSRVGGGPTDTQYF TGTGCCACCAGCAGAGTGGGCGGGGGGCCCACAGATACGCAGTATTTT
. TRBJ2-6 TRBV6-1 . CASGILGRANVLTF TGTGCCAGCGGGATTCTAGGTAGGGCCAACGTCCTGACTTTC
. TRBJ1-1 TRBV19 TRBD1 CASSLRDRVSEAFF TGTGCCAGTAGTCTCCGGGACAGGGTATCAGAAGCTTTCTTT
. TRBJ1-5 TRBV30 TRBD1 CAWGTGVGQPQHF TGTGCCTGGGGGACAGGGGTCGGTCAGCCCCAGCATTTT
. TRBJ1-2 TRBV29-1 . CSVRQVRARGYTF TGCAGCGTTCGACAGGTCCGAGCTAGGGGCTACACCTTC
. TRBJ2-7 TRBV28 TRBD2 CASSLSWGGSYEQYF TGTGCCAGCAGTCTGTCCTGGGGGGGCTCCTACGAGCAGTACTTC
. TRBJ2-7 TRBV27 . CASSSYTGRGSYEQYF TGTGCCAGCAGTTCTTACACCGGACGGGGATCCTACGAGCAGTACTTC
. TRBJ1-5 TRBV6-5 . CASSYSRVSNQPQHF TGTGCCAGCAGTTACTCGAGGGTCAGTAATCAGCCCCAGCATTTT
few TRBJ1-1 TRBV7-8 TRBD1 CASSLSRGRDRALREAFF TGTGCCAGCAGCTTAAGCCGAGGCCGGGACAGGGCATTGAGGGAAGCTTTCTTT
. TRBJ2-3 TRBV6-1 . CASSESRGIGTDTQYF TGTGCCAGCAGTGAATCGAGGGGTATTGGCACAGATACGCAGTATTTT
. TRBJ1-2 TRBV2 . CASSAGQGSYGYTF TGTGCCAGCAGTGCGGGTCAGGGCTCCTATGGCTACACCTTC
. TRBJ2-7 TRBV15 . CATSRASEQYF TGTGCCACCAGCAGAGCCAGCGAGCAGTACTTC
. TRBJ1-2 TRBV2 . CASSPGPTGGYTF TGTGCCAGCAGTCCGGGCCCTACGGGTGGCTACACCTTC
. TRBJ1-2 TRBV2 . CASSRGRRSGYTF TGTGCCAGCAGTCGGGGCCGCCGGAGCGGCTACACCTTC
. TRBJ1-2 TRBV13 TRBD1 CASSTLQGGYGYTF TGTGCCAGCAGCACCCTACAGGGGGGCTATGGCTACACCTTC
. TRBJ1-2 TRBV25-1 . CASSEVGSKSDYGYTF TGTGCCAGCAGTGAAGTAGGGTCGAAGAGCGACTATGGCTACACCTTC
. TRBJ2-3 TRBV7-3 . CASSQTGTDTQYF TGTGCCAGCAGCCAGACCGGCACAGATACGCAGTATTTT
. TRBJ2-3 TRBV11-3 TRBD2 CASSSSGLAGASDTQYF TGTGCCAGCAGCTCGTCGGGACTAGCGGGAGCCTCAGATACGCAGTATTTT
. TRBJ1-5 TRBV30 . CAWSLSGGQPQHF TGTGCCTGGAGTTTATCTGGGGGTCAGCCCCAGCATTTT
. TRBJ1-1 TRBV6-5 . CASSPGAGADTEAFF TGTGCCAGCAGTCCAGGGGCAGGGGCTGACACTGAAGCTTTCTTT
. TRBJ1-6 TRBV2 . CASSEATLPGTLHF TGTGCCAGCAGTGAAGCCACGCTACCGGGGACCCTCCACTTT
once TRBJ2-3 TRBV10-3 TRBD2 CAIGESGGTDTQYF TGTGCCATCGGTGAGAGCGGGGGAACAGATACGCAGTATTTT
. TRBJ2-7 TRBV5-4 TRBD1 CASSSKDRGSEEQYF TGTGCCAGCAGCTCCAAAGACAGGGGGTCGGAAGAGCAGTACTTC
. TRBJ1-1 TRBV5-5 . CASSLAVGVLYTEAFF TGTGCCAGCAGCTTGGCTGTGGGGGTTTTATACACTGAAGCTTTCTTT
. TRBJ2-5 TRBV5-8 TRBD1 CASSSRTGGLETQYF TGTGCCAGCAGCTCTCGGACAGGGGGCCTAGAGACCCAGTACTTC
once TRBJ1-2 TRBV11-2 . CASSSSRTEANYGYTF TGTGCCAGCAGCTCATCCCGGACTGAAGCTAACTATGGCTACACCTTC
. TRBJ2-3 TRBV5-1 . CASRTTGARGTDTQYF TGCGCCAGCAGGACCACGGGGGCGCGCGGCACAGATACGCAGTATTTT
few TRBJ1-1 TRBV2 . CASSAQGNTEAFF TGTGCCAGCTCTGCTCAGGGGAACACTGAAGCTTTCTTT
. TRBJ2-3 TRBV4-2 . CASSQEYPSGTSTDTQYF TGTGCCAGCAGCCAAGAATACCCATCCGGGACTAGCACAGATACGCAGTATTTT
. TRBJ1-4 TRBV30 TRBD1 CAWSTPGQGARKLFF TGTGCCTGGAGTACCCCGGGACAGGGGGCGCGAAAACTGTTTTTT
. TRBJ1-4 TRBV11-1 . CASSLRTDNEKLFF TGTGCCAGCAGCCTTCGGACAGATAATGAAAAACTGTTTTTT
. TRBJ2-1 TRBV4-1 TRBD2 CASSQPRGSGGVSSYNEQFF TGCGCCAGCAGCCAACCTAGGGGTAGCGGGGGGGTATCCTCCTACAATGAGCAGTTCTTC
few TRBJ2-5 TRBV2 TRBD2 CASTWTSGRLGQETQYF TGTGCCAGCACCTGGACTAGCGGGAGGCTGGGGCAAGAGACCCAGTACTTC
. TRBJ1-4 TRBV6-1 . CASSGGLRAEYEKLFF TGTGCCAGCAGTGGAGGTTTGAGGGCAGAGTATGAAAAACTGTTTTTT